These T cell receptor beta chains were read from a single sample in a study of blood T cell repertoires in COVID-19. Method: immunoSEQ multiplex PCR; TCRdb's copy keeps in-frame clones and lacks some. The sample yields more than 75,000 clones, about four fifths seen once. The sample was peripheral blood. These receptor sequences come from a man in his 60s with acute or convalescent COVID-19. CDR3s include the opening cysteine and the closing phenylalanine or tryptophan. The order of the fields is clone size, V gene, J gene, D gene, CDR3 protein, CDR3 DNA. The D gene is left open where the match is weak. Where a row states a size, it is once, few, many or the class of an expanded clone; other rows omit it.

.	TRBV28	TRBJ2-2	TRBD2	CASSRPLPTSVRRAGELFF	TGTGCCAGCAGCAGACCCCTCCCGACTAGCGTAAGAAGGGCCGGGGAGCTGTTTTTT
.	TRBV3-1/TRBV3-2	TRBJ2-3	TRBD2	CASSRLVSGISSTDTQYF	TGTGCCAGCAGCCGGTTGGTTAGCGGGATCTCTAGCACAGATACGCAGTATTTT
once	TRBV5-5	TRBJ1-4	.	CASSLRGTGEVDEKLFF	TGTGCCAGCAGCTTGAGGGGAACAGGTGAGGTCGACGAAAAACTGTTTTTT
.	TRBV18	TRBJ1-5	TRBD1	CASSLWDSRNQPQHF	TGTGCCAGCTCACTCTGGGACAGCCGCAATCAGCCCCAGCATTTT
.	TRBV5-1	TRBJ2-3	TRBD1	CASSLMQGAEDTQYF	TGCGCCAGCAGCTTGATGCAGGGGGCGGAAGATACGCAGTATTTT
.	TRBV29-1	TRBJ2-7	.	CSAGTRYEQYF	TGCAGCGCTGGGACACGTTACGAGCAGTACTTC
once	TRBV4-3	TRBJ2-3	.	CASSQEPRQYTDTQYF	TGCGCCAGCAGCCAAGAACCCCGACAGTACACAGATACGCAGTATTTT
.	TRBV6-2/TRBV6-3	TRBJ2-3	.	CASSVAGGTDTQYF	TGTGCCAGCAGTGTAGCCGGGGGCACAGATACGCAGTATTTT
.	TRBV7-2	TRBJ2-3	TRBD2	CASSSKTPGLATQYF	TGTGCCAGCAGTTCTAAGACACCGGGACTAGCGACGCAGTATTTT
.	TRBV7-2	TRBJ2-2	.	CASSLNSNGGGELFF	TGTGCCAGCAGCTTAAACTCCAATGGCGGCGGGGAGCTGTTTTTT
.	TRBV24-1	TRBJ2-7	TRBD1	CATSDPGTAHEQYF	TGTGCCACCAGTGACCCCGGGACAGCCCACGAGCAGTACTTC
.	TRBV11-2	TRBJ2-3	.	CASSPDYPNTQYF	TGTGCCAGCAGCCCCGACTATCCGAATACGCAGTATTTT
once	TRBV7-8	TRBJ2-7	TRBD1	CASSLGTGMEQYF	TGTGCCAGCAGCTTGGGGACAGGGATGGAGCAGTACTTC
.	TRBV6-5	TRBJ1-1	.	CASSYALQGNTEAFF	TGTGCCAGCAGTTACGCCCTACAGGGTAACACTGAAGCTTTCTTT
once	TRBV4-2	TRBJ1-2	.	CASSLGGAGDFYGYTF	TGTGCCAGCAGCCTTGGAGGGGCAGGTGATTTCTATGGCTACACCTTC
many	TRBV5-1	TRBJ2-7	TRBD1	CASSRGQGFSYEQYF	TGCGCCAGCAGCCGAGGACAGGGGTTCTCCTACGAGCAGTACTTC
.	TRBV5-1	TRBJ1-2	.	CARSWGGANYGYTF	TGCGCCCGCAGCTGGGGGGGGGCGAACTATGGCTACACCTTC
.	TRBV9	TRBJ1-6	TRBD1	CASSVGDRDSPLHF	TGTGCCAGCAGCGTAGGAGACAGGGATTCACCCCTCCACTTT
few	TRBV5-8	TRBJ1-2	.	CASSYTATYYGYTF	TGTGCCAGCAGCTACACGGCGACATACTATGGCTACACCTTC
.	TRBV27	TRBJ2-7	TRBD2	CASSTLAGGSRNEQYF	TGTGCCAGCAGCACACTAGCGGGAGGTTCCCGGAACGAGCAGTACTTC
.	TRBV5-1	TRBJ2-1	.	CASREGASYNEQFF	TGCGCCAGCAGGGAGGGGGCATCCTACAATGAGCAGTTCTTC
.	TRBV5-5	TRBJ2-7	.	CASSFAGYEQYF	TGTGCCAGCAGCTTCGCAGGCTACGAGCAGTACTTC
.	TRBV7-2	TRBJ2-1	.	CASSERRAPYNEQFF	TGTGCCAGCAGCGAGAGGAGGGCCCCCTACAATGAGCAGTTCTTC
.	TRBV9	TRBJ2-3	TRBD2	CASSVVPSGSIDTQYF	TGTGCCAGCAGCGTCGTGCCTAGCGGGAGTATAGATACGCAGTATTTT
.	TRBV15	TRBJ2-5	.	CATSRDLETQYF	TGTGCCACCAGCAGAGACCTAGAGACCCAGTACTTC
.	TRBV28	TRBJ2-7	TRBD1	CASSITGTGYSYEQYF	TGTGCCAGCAGTATCACCGGGACAGGGTATTCCTACGAGCAGTACTTC
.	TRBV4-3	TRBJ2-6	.	CASSQGPPGLQISGANVLTF	TGCGCCAGCAGCCAAGGCCCTCCGGGACTGCAGATTTCTGGGGCCAACGTCCTGACTTTC
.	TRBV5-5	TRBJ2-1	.	CASILGASGSYNEQFF	TGTGCCAGCATCCTGGGGGCCAGCGGCTCCTACAATGAGCAGTTCTTC
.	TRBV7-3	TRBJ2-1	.	CASSLKLGAGYNEQFF	TGTGCCAGCAGCTTAAAATTGGGGGCAGGCTACAATGAGCAGTTCTTC
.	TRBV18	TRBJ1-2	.	CASSTDKSYGYTF	TGTGCCAGCTCAACTGACAAATCCTATGGCTACACCTTC
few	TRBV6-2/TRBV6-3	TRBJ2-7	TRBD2	CASSTGLAEYEQYF	TGTGCCAGCAGTACCGGACTAGCGGAGTACGAGCAGTACTTC
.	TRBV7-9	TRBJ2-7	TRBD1	CASSLYGTGGYEQYF	TGTGCCAGCAGCTTATACGGGACAGGGGGCTACGAGCAGTACTTC
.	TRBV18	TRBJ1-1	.	CASSPPPGTEAFF	TGTGCCAGCTCACCACCCCCGGGCACTGAAGCTTTCTTT
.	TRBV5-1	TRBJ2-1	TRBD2	CASSPGTSGEQFF	TGCGCCAGCAGCCCGGGGACTAGCGGAGAGCAGTTCTTC
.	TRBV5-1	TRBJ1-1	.	CASSIGGVGYTEAFF	TGCGCCAGCAGTATTGGGGGGGTAGGTTACACTGAAGCTTTCTTT
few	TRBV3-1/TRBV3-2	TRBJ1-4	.	CASSQLTEIGEKLFF	TGTGCCAGCAGCCAACTGACAGAAATAGGAGAAAAACTGTTTTTT
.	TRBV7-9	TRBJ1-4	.	CASSLDKEKLFF	TGTGCCAGCAGCTTAGACAAGGAAAAACTGTTTTTT
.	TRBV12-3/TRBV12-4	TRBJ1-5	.	CASRQLNQPQHF	TGTGCCAGCAGACAGCTCAATCAGCCCCAGCATTTT
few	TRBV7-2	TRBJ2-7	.	CASSLVRSYEQYF	TGTGCCAGCAGCTTAGTGCGCTCCTACGAGCAGTACTTC
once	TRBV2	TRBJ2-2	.	CASSDVSGLGELFF	TGTGCCAGCAGTGACGTCAGCGGCCTGGGGGAGCTGTTTTTT
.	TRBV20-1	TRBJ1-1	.	CSASGAGAFF	TGCAGTGCTAGTGGGGCCGGAGCTTTCTTT
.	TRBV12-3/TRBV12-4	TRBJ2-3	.	CASSLDTQYF	TGTGCCAGCAGTCTCGATACGCAGTATTTT
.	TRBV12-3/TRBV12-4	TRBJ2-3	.	CASSLFRDTQYF	TGTGCCAGCAGTTTGTTTAGAGATACGCAGTATTTT
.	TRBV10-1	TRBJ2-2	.	CASSAPNTGELFF	TGCGCCAGCAGTGCTCCGAACACCGGGGAGCTGTTTTTT
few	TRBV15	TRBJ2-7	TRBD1	CATSTQGIILRQYF	TGTGCCACCAGCACACAGGGGATCATATTAAGGCAGTACTTC
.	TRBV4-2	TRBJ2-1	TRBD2	CASSPRGGAYNEQFF	TGTGCCAGCAGCCCCCGGGGAGGGGCCTACAATGAGCAGTTCTTC
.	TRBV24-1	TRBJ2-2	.	CATSDTGPNTGELFF	TGTGCCACCAGTGATACAGGGCCGAACACCGGGGAGCTGTTTTTT